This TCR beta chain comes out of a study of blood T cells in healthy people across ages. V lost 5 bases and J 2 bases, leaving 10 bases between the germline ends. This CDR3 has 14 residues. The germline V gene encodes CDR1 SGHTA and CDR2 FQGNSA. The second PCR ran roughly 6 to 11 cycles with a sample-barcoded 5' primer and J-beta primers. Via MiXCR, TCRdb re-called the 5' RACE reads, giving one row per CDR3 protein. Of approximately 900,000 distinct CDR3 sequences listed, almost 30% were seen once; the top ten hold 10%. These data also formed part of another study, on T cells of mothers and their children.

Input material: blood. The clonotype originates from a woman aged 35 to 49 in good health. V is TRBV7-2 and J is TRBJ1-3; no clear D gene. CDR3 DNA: TGTGCCAGCAGCCTCAGGCTGGCTGGAAACACCATATATTTT. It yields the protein CASSLRLAGNTIYF. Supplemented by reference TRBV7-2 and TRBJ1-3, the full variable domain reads GAGVSQSPSNKVTEKGKDVELRCDPISGHTALYWYRQSLGQGLEFLIYFQGNSAPDKSGLPSDRFSAERTGGSVSTLTIQRTQQEDSAVYLCASSLRLAGNTIYFGEGSWLTVV.